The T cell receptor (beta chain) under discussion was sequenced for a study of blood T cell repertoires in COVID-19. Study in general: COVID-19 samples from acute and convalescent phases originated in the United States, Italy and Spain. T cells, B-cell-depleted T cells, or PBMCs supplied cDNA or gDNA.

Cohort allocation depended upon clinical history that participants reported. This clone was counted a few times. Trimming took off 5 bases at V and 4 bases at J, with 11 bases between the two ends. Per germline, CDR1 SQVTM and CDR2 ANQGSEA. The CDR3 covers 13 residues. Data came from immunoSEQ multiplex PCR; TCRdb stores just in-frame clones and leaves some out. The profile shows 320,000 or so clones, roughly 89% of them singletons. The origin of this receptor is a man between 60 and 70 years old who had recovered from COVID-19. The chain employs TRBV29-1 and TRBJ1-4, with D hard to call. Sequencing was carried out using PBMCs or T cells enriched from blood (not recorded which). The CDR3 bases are TGCAGCGTTTGTGAGGCGCGTAATGAAAAACTGTTTTTT. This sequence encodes CSVCEARNEKLFF.